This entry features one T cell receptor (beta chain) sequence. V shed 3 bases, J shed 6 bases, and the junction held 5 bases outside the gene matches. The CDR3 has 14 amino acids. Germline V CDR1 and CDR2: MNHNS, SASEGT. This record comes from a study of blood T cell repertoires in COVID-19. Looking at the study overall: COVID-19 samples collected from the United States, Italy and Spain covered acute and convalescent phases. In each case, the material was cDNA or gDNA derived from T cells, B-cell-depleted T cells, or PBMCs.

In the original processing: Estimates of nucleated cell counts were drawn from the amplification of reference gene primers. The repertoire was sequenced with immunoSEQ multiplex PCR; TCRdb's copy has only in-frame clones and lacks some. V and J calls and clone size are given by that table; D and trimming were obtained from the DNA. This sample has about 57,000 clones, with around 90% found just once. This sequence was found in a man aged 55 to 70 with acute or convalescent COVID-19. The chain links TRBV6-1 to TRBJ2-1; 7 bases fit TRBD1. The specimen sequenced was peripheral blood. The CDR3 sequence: CASSDRTGPNEQFF. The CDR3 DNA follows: TGTGCCAGCAGTGACAGGACAGGACCCAATGAGCAGTTCTTC.